Presented here are 20 T cell receptor beta chains from one specimen sequenced in a study of cytomegalovirus exposure and HLA in healthy donors. The PCR had 60 Vbeta and 13 Jbeta primers. The assay was immunoSEQ multiplex PCR, and TCRdb's table has in-frame clones only and misses some. The data hold over 20,000 clones, with 60% to 80% observed a single time. What was sequenced was PBMCs. The receptors derive from a male donor in good health and CMV-seronegative.

This clone was seen a single time. The J gene is TRBJ1-6, the V gene TRBV7-2; 8 nucleotides align to TRBD1. The CDR3 consists of 13 residues. Trimming at V came to 5 bases and at J to 17 bases, leaving 11 bases not matched to a gene. Germline CDR1 SGHTA, CDR2 FQGNSA. CDR3 region: CASSHLWTGPIHF. The CDR3, as DNA: TGTGCCAGCAGCCACCTATGGACAGGGCCGATCCACTTT.

Only one count was recorded for this clone. This chain connects TRBV14 to TRBJ2-2; D possibly corresponds to TRBD2 (6 bases). Germline V lookup: CDR1 SGHDN, CDR2 FVKESK. Trimming pared 3 bases from V and 4 bases from J, leaving 12 bases between. The CDR3 consists of 15 residues. Here the CDR3 DNA reads TGTGCCAGCAGCCACTGGGACTCCATCACCGGGGAGCTGTTTTTT. Amino acid sequence: CASSHWDSITGELFF.

This clone appeared a single time. V is TRBV19 and J is TRBJ2-7, with D tentatively TRBD1 (6 bases). This CDR3 region has 16 residues. Germline V gene sequence: CDR1 LNHDA, CDR2 SQIVND (reference sequence). V lost 6 bases to trimming and J lost 1 base, with 19 bases between them. DNA for the CDR3: TGTGCCAGTAGCCCAACTCACAGGGCTGGGTCCTACGAGCAGTACTTC. Translated, it gives CASSPTHRAGSYEQYF.

The chain employs TRBV6-4 and TRBJ2-2, with D tentatively TRBD1 (5 bases). The CDR3 is 15 residues long. V shed 3 bases and J shed 1 base, with 9 bases lying between them. CDR1 is MRHNA and CDR2 is SNTAGT in the germline V gene. CDR3 nucleotide sequence: TGTGCCAGCAGTGAGCAGGGTGGGAACACCGGGGAGCTGTTTTTT. The encoded protein is CASSEQGGNTGELFF.

The chain couples TRBV4-3 to TRBJ1-6; maybe TRBD1 (5 bases). This CDR3 is built from 15 residues. The V gene lost 1 base and the J gene lost 2 bases, with 6 bases spanning the gap. Germline-derived CDR1 and CDR2 are LGHNA and YSLEER. The CDR3: CASSQGGTYNSPLHF. The CDR3 nucleotides are TGCGCCAGCAGCCAAGGGGGCACCTATAATTCACCCCTCCACTTT.

This clone occurred a few times. This sequence joins TRBV19 and TRBJ2-2; 7 positions agree with TRBD1. The CDR3 extends over 15 amino acids. CDR1 is LNHDA, CDR2 SQIVND, per germline (reference sequence). V trimming: 6 bases; J trimming: 6 bases; junction bases outside the gene matches: 10. CDR3 nucleotides: TGTGCCAGTAGAGGACAGGCGGCAGGGGCCGGGGAGCTGTTTTTT. This sequence encodes CASRGQAAGAGELFF. Supplemented by reference TRBV19 and TRBJ2-2, the full variable domain reads DGGITQSPKYLFRKEGQNVTLSCEQNLNHDAMYWYRQDPGQGLRLIYYSQIVNDFQKGDIAEGYSVSREKKESFPLTVTSAQKNPTAFYLCASRGQAAGAGELFFGEGSRLTVL.

The gene calls are TRBV6-5 and TRBJ1-5, with D possibly TRBD1 on 5 matching bases. CDR1 is MNHEY and CDR2 is SVGAGI in the germline V gene. The CDR3 spans 15 residues. The ends were cut back, 0 bases at V and 0 bases at J, with 6 bases in the middle. The CDR3 here is CASSYSTASNQPQHF. The CDR3 bases are TGTGCCAGCAGTTACTCGACAGCTAGCAATCAGCCCCAGCATTTT.

The chain couples TRBV6-4 to TRBJ2-7, with D possibly TRBD2 on 6 matching bases. CDR3 size: 16 residues. Germline-derived CDR1 and CDR2 are MRHNA and SNTAGT. Trimming left V 6 bases short and J 0 bases short, with 18 bases between. Here the CDR3 reads CASSRKTRLASYEQYF. In DNA, the CDR3 is TGTGCCAGCAGCCGCAAGACTAGACTGGCCTCCTACGAGCAGTACTTC.

The chain is built from TRBV10-3 and TRBJ2-1, with D hard to call. From germline, CDR1 is ENHRY and CDR2 SYGVKD. The CDR3 totals 14 residues. V was cut by 2 bases and J by 9 bases, with 14 bases left in between. CDR3 nucleotides: TGTGCCATCAGTGAGGGGCTAACCGTCGGTGAGCAGTTCTTC. Protein: CAISEGLTVGEQFF.

The V gene is TRBV2, the J gene TRBJ2-5; D unresolved. V was cut by 5 bases and J by 1 base, with 5 bases left in between. This CDR3 comprises 12 residues. Germline assignment: CDR1 SNHLY and CDR2 FYNNEI. CDR3 nucleotide sequence: TGTGCCAGCAGTACGGGCCAAGAGACCCAGTACTTC. Translation gives CASSTGQETQYF.

As to this clone: The junction differs from germline at one of its ends, possibly a read error. The chain recombines TRBV7-3 with TRBJ1-2; TRBD1 is a possible D gene (6 bases). The germline V gene encodes CDR1 SGHTA and CDR2 FQGTGA. This CDR3 comprises 13 residues. The CDR3 reads CASSPYVGAIFAF. The CDR3, as DNA: TGTGCCAGCAGCCCCTACGTGGGGGCCATTTTCGCCTTC.

The rearrangement uses TRBV7-8 and TRBJ1-4; 8 bases fit TRBD1. Looked up from germline, CDR1 is SGHVS and CDR2 is FQNEAQ. J gave up 5 bases and V 0 bases, and 5 bases lay outside the gene matches. This CDR3 is built from 16 residues. In DNA, the CDR3 is TGTGCCAGCAGCTTAGCCCTGACAGGGGTCAATGAAAAACTGTTTTTT. Its protein is CASSLALTGVNEKLFF.

CDR3 region: CASSLGWGEDTEAFF. In DNA form, the CDR3 reads TGCGCCAGCAGCTTGGGATGGGGGGAGGACACTGAAGCTTTCTTT. V is TRBV5-1 and J is TRBJ1-1, with a weak D call TRBD1 (5 bases). CDR1 is SGHRS, CDR2 YFSETQ, per germline. The V and J ends lost 0 bases and 3 bases respectively, with 12 bases between them. The CDR3 loop spans 15 amino acids.

This clone was picked up one time. The chain links TRBV28 to TRBJ2-2; D possibly corresponds to TRBD1 (7 bases). The V end lost 2 bases, the J end lost 4 bases, and 11 bases lay between the germline ends. Germline V gene sequence: CDR1 MDHEN, CDR2 SYDVKM. This CDR3 contains 15 residues. CDR3 coding DNA: TGTGCCAGCAGTTTACCAGGGGGGACCACCGGGGAGCTGTTTTTT. Residues: CASSLPGGTTGELFF.

This chain uses TRBV30 with TRBJ2-7; 11 nucleotides align to TRBD1. Trimming cost V 3 bases and J 5 bases; bases outside gene matches: 12. Germline V gene sequence: CDR1 GTSNPN, CDR2 SVGIG (reference sequence). There are 16 residues in the CDR3. CDR3 nucleotide sequence: TGTGCCTGGAGGGTCCCTGGACAGGGGGCGTGGAACGAGCAGTACTTC. The encoded protein is CAWRVPGQGAWNEQYF.

This rearrangement joins TRBV19 to TRBJ2-3, with TRBD1 identical over 8 bases. This CDR3 has 16 residues. Germline V lookup: CDR1 LNHDA, CDR2 SQIVND (reference sequence). V shed 4 bases, J shed 0 bases, and the junction held 6 bases outside the gene matches. DNA of the CDR3: TGTGCCAGTAGTAGGCGACAGGGGATAAGCACAGATACGCAGTATTTT. Amino acids: CASSRRQGISTDTQYF.

A remark on this clone: Sequence at one end of the junction differs from germline and may be a read error. The chain is built from TRBV10-3 and TRBJ1-5; TRBD1 matches 8 bases. The germline CDR1 and CDR2 sequences are ENHRY and SYGVKD. The CDR3 is 15 amino acids. The DNA for the CDR3 is TGTGTCATCAGTGCTGAGACAGGGGAGGGTCAGCCCCAGCATTTT. Protein product: CVISAETGEGQPQHF.

This chain links TRBV28 with TRBJ1-3, with D possibly matching TRBD1 (5 bases). CDR1 and CDR2 from the germline V gene are MDHEN and SYDVKM. Deletions cut 6 bases from V and 0 bases from J, with 12 bases between. This CDR3 region has 15 residues. In nucleotides, the CDR3 is TGTGCCAGCAGCGGGGGGGGGAACTCTGGAAACACCATATATTTT. Its protein product is CASSGGGNSGNTIYF.

The chain links TRBV7-3 to TRBJ1-5; D is unresolved. V lost 2 bases and J 4 bases, leaving 6 bases between the germline ends. Germline V CDR1 and CDR2: SGHTA, FQGTGA. This CDR3 is built from 13 residues. The CDR3 region has the DNA TGTGCCAGCAGCTTACAAGAGAATCAGCCCCAGCATTTT. It is translated as CASSLQENQPQHF.

The chain links TRBV29-1 to TRBJ2-7, with TRBD1 matching 11 bases. Germline values: CDR1 SQVTM, CDR2 ANQGSEA. This CDR3 spans 16 amino acids. After removal of 1 base from V and 4 bases from J, the junction contained 9 bases not matched to a gene. The CDR3 nucleotides are TGCAGCGTTGAAGGTAGTGGGGGACAGGGGGTTTACGAGCAGTACTTC. It is translated as CSVEGSGGQGVYEQYF.